This T cell receptor (beta chain) was identified in a study of cytomegalovirus exposure and HLA in healthy donors (dated by TCRdb to the late 2010s). For the wider study: In an earlier analysis of roughly 590 of the donors, 276 Gb of sequence data and 95 million to 130 million unique TCR beta sequences from approximately 180 million T cells were reported. Donor age, sex, ethnicity and CMV serostatus were compiled alongside the repertoire data. Both class I and class II loci were covered by HLA typing, at four-digit resolution. In a later genetic analysis, genome-wide SNP genotypes for about three fifths of the 666 donors were used, and that subset was treated as a discovery cohort. Typing coverage differed by locus: A, B, C, DRB1 and DQB1 were typed in roughly 620-640 donors, DQA1 in about 510, DPA1 in around 600, and DPB1 in just under 490. A handful of DR-DQ haplotypes were treated as single units for association and clustering because of strong linkage in the cohort. Besides the first cohort of 550 to 750 subjects, a separate validation cohort made up of 120 or so different subjects was used. An earlier analysis of approximately 500 of the donors applied high-throughput TCR beta sequencing to assess whether each TCR beta V gene segment acted as functional or pseudogenic. Among roughly 400 genotyped donors of the cohort, an average of approximately 200,000 unique TCR beta nucleotide sequences was sequenced per donor, of which about 18% were non-productive. An early release that covered 500 to 800 HLA-typed donors contained around 300 gigabases of sequencing data and 80 million or so unique TCR sequences. A later analysis re-analyzed previously published TCR beta repertoires from several hundred donors and added high-resolution HLA genotyping to study TCR occurrence patterns. The later analysis used no new phenotypic data to find candidate immune exposures, relying instead on TCR beta sequences and their occurrence across donors. Every discovery cohort repertoire had been produced on one sequencing platform. Among the roughly 400 genotyped donors, around 79% belonged to the genetic ancestry cluster associated with self-reported Caucasian donors. Using immunosequencing, the study profiled T cell repertoires from 500 to 800 subjects and related those repertoires to cytomegalovirus serostatus. The study combined high-throughput TCR immunosequencing, statistical association of individual TCRs with disease status, and machine learning to predict cytomegalovirus infection status. The study aimed to test whether signatures of past pathogen exposure could be identified by cataloging public T cell receptors.

The cohort consisted of 666 healthy bone marrow donors. All cohort members were sampled while nominally healthy, although unrecorded immune exposures were likely present. The donor was CMV seronegative and was included in the group of 352 seronegative cohort members. Every donor gave a peripheral blood sample, and the peripheral blood mononuclear cells from that sample were used for TCR beta sequencing. The Qiagen DNeasy Blood Extraction Kit was used to extract genomic DNA from the blood cell samples. The investigation overall reported the following: Across donors, most TCR sequences were observed very rarely, whereas some public TCRs were present in many individuals. The classifier was reported to diagnose cytomegalovirus status with high specificity and sensitivity in both the original cohort and the validation cohort. Because the 87-base-pair reads could not distinguish some IMGT-functional V segments, including TRBV6-2 and TRBV6-3, those segments were excluded. In the study, 150 to 200 TCR beta chains were listed as associated with cytomegalovirus. A later genetic analysis associated a missense DCLRE1C variant with V-gene and J-gene trimming of TCR beta chains, and an independent cohort replicated the association. A later analysis found that TCR association rates varied across HLA loci, with DRB1 alleles showing the most associated TCRs and HLA-C alleles the fewest. A further reported finding was that TCR beta sequences accurately predicted the HLA-A and HLA-B alleles for most subjects in the first cohort. Immune exposure information for the cohort was limited to CMV serostatus. Only TCR beta chains were sequenced in this cohort, and the absence of alpha or paired-chain data limited detectable features. The presence/absence analyses assumed that sequencing depth was roughly uniform across donors, and that assumption may not be true. A later analysis reported that several top co-occurrence clusters appeared linked to parvovirus B19, influenza, CMV and Epstein-Barr virus. A cluster of highly shared sequence variants was judged likely to represent a technical artifact of the sequencing pipeline. Correlated functional status among segregating V segments might be attributable to linkage disequilibrium, but an unknown experimental factor could not be ruled out. A later analysis found that most CMV-associated TCR beta chains appeared HLA-restricted, with HLA associations seemingly driven largely by CMV exposure. Because counts were too low, about 15 rarely observed V segments, including chromosome 9 orphons, were left out of the earlier analysis of over 550 of the donors. A later analysis associated 15,000 or so TCR beta sequences with specific HLA alleles at a false discovery rate of 0.05. In a later genetic analysis, fewer N-insertions in productive TCRs were reported among donors in an Asian-associated ancestry cluster than the 666-donor mean. In a later analysis, HLA-associated TCR beta chains showed more clonal expansion and lower generation probabilities than non-associated chains that were equally common. Because HLA typing was missing for some donors at each locus, association tests included only the typed subset. The authors suggested that the approach could potentially be extended to other disease states and immunological phenotypes. An earlier analysis of some 590 of the donors showed that most TCR beta V segments appeared in productive rearrangements either about 87% or about 30% of the time, which broadly matched IMGT annotations. Strong co-occurrence of HLA alleles, especially DR and DQ, made assigning TCR associations to individual alleles difficult. Three of the identified cytomegalovirus-associated TCR beta chains were confirmed in vitro to be specific for cytomegalovirus antigens.

Library prep was done by the immunoSEQ multiplex PCR assay. For the multiplex PCR, a mixture combining 60 forward primers for TCR Vbeta segments and 13 reverse primers for TCR Jbeta segments was used. The CDR3 region of rearranged TCR beta genes was amplified from genomic DNA by a multiplex PCR assay. On the Illumina HiSeq System, the amplified TCR beta libraries were sequenced as 87-base-pair reads. The authors' pipeline ran thus. A later analysis tallied around 82 million unique TCR beta chains across the 660 or so repertoires, and around 10 million of those chains were shared by two or more donors. Raw reads were error-corrected and collapsed into unique sequences by a nearest-neighbor algorithm in which closely related sequences were merged to remove PCR and sequencing errors. V, D and J gene segments were assigned by aligning CDR3 sequences to IMGT reference sequences. Each retained sequence needed at least a six-nucleotide match to both a V gene segment and a J gene segment. A rearrangement counted as productive if the CDR3 had no stop codons and remained in frame with V and J, and every other rearrangement counted as non-productive. Following IMGT convention, CDR3 was defined as the stretch from the second conserved V-encoded cysteine to the conserved J-encoded phenylalanine. The earlier analysis of 450 to 750 of the donors excluded any sequence lacking an unambiguous match to a single V gene segment. In an earlier analysis of 587 of the donors, V segments were called functional above 56.7% productive rearrangements and were called segregating when the between-donor standard deviation exceeded 5%. To diagnose cytomegalovirus status from the catalog of TCR beta chain sequences, a statistical classification framework was built. A later analysis assigned V and J genes by comparing TCR nucleotide sequences with IMGT/GENE-DB human TR gene sequences. A later analysis assigned CDR3 sequences and most-parsimonious VDJ recombination scenarios with the TCRdist pipeline. In a later analysis, every TCR beta chain was defined by the combination of its CDR3 amino acid sequence and its V-gene family, and reads without a unique V-gene family were dropped. As a way to deal with suspected cross-contamination and a sequencing artifact, a later analysis dropped more than 500 nucleotide sequences that were highly shared and had low generation probability. A later analysis calculated a clonal expansion index for each public chain from normalized within-repertoire ranks of inferred template counts. In a later analysis, generation probabilities were computed using a VDJ recombination model fitted to out-of-frame rearrangements, and the results were checked against IGoR. Hypergeometric tests were used in a later analysis to score TCR-TCR, TCR-HLA and TCR-CMV co-occurrence, with a repertoire-size bias correction applied to the TCR pairs. To estimate false discovery rates, a later analysis permuted the HLA or CMV assignments 20 times. In a later analysis, co-occurring TCRs were grouped using DBSCAN, and TCRdist sequence similarity was added for clustering within HLA-allele-positive subsets. Repertoires with fewer than 30,000 or more than 120,000 public chains were left out of co-occurrence clustering, as were about 5 repertoires with anomalous nucleotide sharing. TCRdb took over this immuneACCESS table, retaining in-frame rearrangements with V and J assigned. Such tables are incomplete; in checked studies, under half of the missing clones stem from an unresolved V gene, and the remainder is unexplained. V, J and clone size reflect that table, while D and trimming were determined from the DNA. In this sample the table shows 50,000 to 75,000 clones, 80% of which occur a single time. The ten largest account for approximately 3.6% of the sample.

The CDR3 has 13 amino acids, counting the end cysteine and phenylalanine. CDR3 DNA is the only sequence kept; it has 39 bases, read in frame from the first base. V is clipped by 0 bases and J by 8 bases, and the sequence between their germline boundaries is 10 bases long. As encoded in the germline V gene, CDR1 is MGHRA while CDR2 is YSYEKL. About this clone itself: Its antigen is still unknown. The sample holds no much larger clone one base away, and base qualities are not on file.

The chain links TRBV4-1 with TRBJ1-2; no D gene can be assigned with confidence. This clonotype was sampled from a woman in her thirties or forties in good health and CMV-seronegative. Sequences were obtained from PBMCs. The CDR3 region has the sequence CASSQDSGEGYTF. The sequenced DNA is TGCGCCAGCAGCCAAGATTCCGGGGAAGGCTACACCTTC.